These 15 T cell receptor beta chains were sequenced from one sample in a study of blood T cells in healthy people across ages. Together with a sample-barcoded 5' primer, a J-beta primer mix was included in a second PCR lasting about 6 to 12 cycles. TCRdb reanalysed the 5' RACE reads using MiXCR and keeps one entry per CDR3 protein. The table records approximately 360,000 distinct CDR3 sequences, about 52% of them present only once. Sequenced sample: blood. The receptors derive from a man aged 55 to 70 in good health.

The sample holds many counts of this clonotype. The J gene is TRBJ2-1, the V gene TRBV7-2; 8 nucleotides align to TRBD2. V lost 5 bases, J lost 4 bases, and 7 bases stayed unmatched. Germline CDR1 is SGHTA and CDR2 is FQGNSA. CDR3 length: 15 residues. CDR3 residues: CASSPQSGSYNEQFF. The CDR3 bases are TGTGCCAGCAGCCCCCAGAGCGGGAGTTACAATGAGCAGTTCTTC.

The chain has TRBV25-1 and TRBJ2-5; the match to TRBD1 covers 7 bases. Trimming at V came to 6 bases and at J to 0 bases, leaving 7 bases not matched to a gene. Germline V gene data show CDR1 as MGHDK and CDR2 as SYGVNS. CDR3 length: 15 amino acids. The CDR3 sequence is CASRQSTGDQETQYF. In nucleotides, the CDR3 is TGTGCCAGCAGACAATCAACAGGGGACCAAGAGACCCAGTACTTC.

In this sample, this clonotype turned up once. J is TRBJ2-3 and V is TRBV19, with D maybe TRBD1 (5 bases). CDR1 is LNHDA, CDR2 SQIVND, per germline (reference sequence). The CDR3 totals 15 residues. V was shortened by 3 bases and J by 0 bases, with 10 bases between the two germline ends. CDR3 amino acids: CASSMAGHSTDTQYF. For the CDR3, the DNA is TGTGCCAGTAGTATGGCAGGGCATAGCACAGATACGCAGTATTTT.

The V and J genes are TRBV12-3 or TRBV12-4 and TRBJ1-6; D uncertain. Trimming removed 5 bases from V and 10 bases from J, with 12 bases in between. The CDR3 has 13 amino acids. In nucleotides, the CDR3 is TGTGCCAGCAGTCCCCGACTTGAATCACCCCTCCACTTT. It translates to CASSPRLESPLHF.

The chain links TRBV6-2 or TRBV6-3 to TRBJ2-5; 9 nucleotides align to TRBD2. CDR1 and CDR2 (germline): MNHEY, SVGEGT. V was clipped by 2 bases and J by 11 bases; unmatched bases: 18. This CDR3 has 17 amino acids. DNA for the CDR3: TGTGCCAGCAGTTACCCGCCCAGCGGGAGGTGGCGGGTTGAGCAGTACTTC. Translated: CASSYPPSGRWRVEQYF.

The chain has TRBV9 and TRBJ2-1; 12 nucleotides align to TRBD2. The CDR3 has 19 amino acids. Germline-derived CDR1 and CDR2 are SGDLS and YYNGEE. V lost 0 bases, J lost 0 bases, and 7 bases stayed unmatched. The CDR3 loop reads CASSVGLAGATPSYNEQFF. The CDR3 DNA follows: TGTGCCAGCAGCGTAGGACTAGCGGGGGCCACACCCTCCTACAATGAGCAGTTCTTC.

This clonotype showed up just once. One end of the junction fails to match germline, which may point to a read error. The CDR3 is CASSLFSLGANGQFF. CDR3 nucleotides: TGTGCCAGCAGCTTATTCTCACTAGGCGCAAATGGGCAGTTCTTC. This sequence joins TRBV11-2 and TRBJ2-1; perhaps TRBD2 as D (5 bases). The CDR3 sequence is 15 residues long. CDR1 is SGHAT and CDR2 is FQNNGV in the germline V gene.

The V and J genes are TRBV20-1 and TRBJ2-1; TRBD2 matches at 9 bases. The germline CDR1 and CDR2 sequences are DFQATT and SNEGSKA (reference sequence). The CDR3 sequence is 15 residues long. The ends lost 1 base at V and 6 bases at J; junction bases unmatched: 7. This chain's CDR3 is CSARVPSGVSNEQFF. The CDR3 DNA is TGCAGTGCTAGAGTGCCTAGCGGGGTTTCCAATGAGCAGTTCTTC.

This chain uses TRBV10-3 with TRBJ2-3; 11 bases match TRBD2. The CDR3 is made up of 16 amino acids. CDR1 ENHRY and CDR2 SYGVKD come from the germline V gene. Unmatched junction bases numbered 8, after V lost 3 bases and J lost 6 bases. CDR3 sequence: CAISEVTSGVRDTQYF. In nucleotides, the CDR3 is TGTGCCATCAGTGAAGTGACTAGCGGGGTTAGGGATACGCAGTATTTT.

For the CDR3, the DNA is TGTGCCAGCAGGAAGGGACTTAGCACAGATACGCAGTATTTT. It specifies CASRKGLSTDTQYF. This sequence joins TRBV6-5 and TRBJ2-3; D is perhaps TRBD2 (6 bases). The V end was cut by 6 bases, the J end by 0 bases, with 10 bases between. There are 14 residues in the CDR3. Germline V CDR1 and CDR2: MNHEY, SVGAGI.

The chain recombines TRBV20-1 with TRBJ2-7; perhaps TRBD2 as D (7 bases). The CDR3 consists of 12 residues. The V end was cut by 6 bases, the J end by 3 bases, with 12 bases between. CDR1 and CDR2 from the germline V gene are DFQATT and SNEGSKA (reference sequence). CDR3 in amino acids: CSAQGRDYEQYF. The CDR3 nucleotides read TGCAGTGCCCAGGGGAGGGACTACGAGCAGTACTTC.

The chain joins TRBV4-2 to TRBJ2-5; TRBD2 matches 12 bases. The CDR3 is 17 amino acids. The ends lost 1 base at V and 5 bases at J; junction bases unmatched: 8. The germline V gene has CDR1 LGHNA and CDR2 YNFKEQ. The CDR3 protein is CASSQGTSGVQGETQYF. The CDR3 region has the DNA TGTGCCAGCAGCCAAGGGACTAGCGGGGTCCAAGGGGAGACCCAGTACTTC.

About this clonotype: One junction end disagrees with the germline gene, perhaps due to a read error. CDR3 DNA sequence: TGCAGTGCTAGAGGGGCAGGGGTCAGCACGGATACGCGGTATTTT. This translates into CSARGAGVSTDTRYF. The chain employs TRBV20-1 and TRBJ2-3; TRBD1 might be the D (6 bases). CDR3 length equals 15 residues. Per the germline V gene, CDR1 is DFQATT and CDR2 is SNEGSKA (reference sequence).

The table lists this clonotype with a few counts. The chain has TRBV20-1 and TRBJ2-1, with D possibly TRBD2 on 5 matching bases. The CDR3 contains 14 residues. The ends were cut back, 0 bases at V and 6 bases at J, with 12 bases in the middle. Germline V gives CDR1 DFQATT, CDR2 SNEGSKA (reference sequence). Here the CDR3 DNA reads TGCAGTGCTAGAGAGTCCAGCGGAGGCAATGAGCAGTTCTTC. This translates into CSARESSGGNEQFF.

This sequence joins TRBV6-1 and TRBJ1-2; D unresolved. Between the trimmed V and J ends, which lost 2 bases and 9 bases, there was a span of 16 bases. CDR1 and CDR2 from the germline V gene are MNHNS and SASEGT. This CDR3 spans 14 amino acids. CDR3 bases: TGTGCCAGCAGTGAATTTGACGGCCATAATCGCTACACCTTC. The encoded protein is CASSEFDGHNRYTF.